The 11 T cell receptor beta chains given below trace back to one sample, sequenced in a study of shared clonotypes between healthy human individuals. Profiled with immunoSEQ multiplex PCR; TCRdb holds only in-frame clones, not every one. The sample holds roughly 700,000 clones, 80% to 95% seen once. Sequencing was performed on memory CD8+ T cells from PBMCs. The subset denotes: CD45RO+ cells pooled with CCR7-negative TemRA cells. These receptors were collected from a man between 18 and 35 years old in good health. Some clones in this sample may be carry-over from other donors' samples.

This clone was seen once. Other nucleotide sequences from this sample produce the same CDR3. J is TRBJ1-1 and V is TRBV5-4; D gene unclear. The CDR3 has 12 residues. CDR1 and CDR2 from the germline V gene are SGHNT and YYREEE (reference sequence). V shed 0 bases and J shed 5 bases, with 5 bases lying between them. DNA of the CDR3: TGTGCCAGCAGCTTGGGGGTTACTGAAGCTTTCTTT. This sequence encodes CASSLGVTEAFF.

This clone came up once. CDR3 residues: CASSSYGTYTTLYEQYF. CDR3 in DNA: TGTGCCAGCAGCAGCTACGGGACTTACACAACTTTGTACGAGCAGTACTTC. The V and J genes are TRBV21-1 and TRBJ2-7; TRBD2, the D gene given by the table, was not confirmed from the DNA. TRBV21-1 is marked as a pseudogene. The length of the CDR3 is 17 residues.

The CDR3 here is CSVETGNGYTF. CDR3 DNA: TGCAGCGTTGAGACAGGGAACGGCTACACCTTC. The V and J genes are TRBV29-1 and TRBJ1-2, with 7 bases fitting TRBD1. The CDR3 spans 11 residues. Losses at the gene ends were 3 bases for V and 8 bases for J; bases not matched to a gene: 3. The germline V gene has CDR1 SQVTM and CDR2 ANQGSEA. Full variable domain (remainder filled in from reference TRBV29-1 and TRBJ1-2): SAVISQKPSRDICQRGTSLTIQCQVDSQVTMMFWYRQQPGQSLTLIATANQGSEATYESGFVIDKFPISRPNLTFSTLTVSNMSPEDSSIYLCSVETGNGYTFGSGTRLTVV.

The chain links TRBV4-1 to TRBJ2-1; 8 positions agree with TRBD2. J gave up 2 bases and V 0 bases, and 3 bases lay outside the gene matches. The germline V gene encodes CDR1 MGHRA and CDR2 YSYEKL. The CDR3 has 16 amino acids. As DNA, the CDR3 is TGCGCCAGCAGCCAAGAGGTAGCGGGAACCTACAATGAGCAGTTCTTC. Residues: CASSQEVAGTYNEQFF.

This clone was seen once. The chain couples TRBV28 to TRBJ1-1; a weak D match, TRBD1 (5 bases). The CDR3 is 13 amino acids. The germline V gene encodes CDR1 MDHEN and CDR2 SYDVKM. The V gene lost 11 bases and the J gene lost 3 bases, with 16 bases spanning the gap. CDR3 amino acids: CASNRGEYTEAFF. The CDR3 DNA sequence: TGTGCCTCCAATCGGGGGGAGTACACTGAAGCTTTCTTT. The full variable domain, with the rest looked up from reference TRBV28 and TRBJ1-1, is DVKVTQSSRYLVKRTGEKVFLECVQDMDHENMFWYRQDPGLGLRLIYFSYDVKMKEKGDIPEGYSVSREKKERFSLILESASTNQTSMYLCASNRGEYTEAFFGQGTRLTVV.

This chain uses TRBV28 with TRBJ2-7, with TRBD2 matching over 9 bases. With V trimmed by 6 bases and J by 3 bases, 18 bases remained unmatched. The CDR3 totals 18 residues. The germline V gene encodes CDR1 MDHEN and CDR2 SYDVKM. The CDR3 loop reads CASRKSRARLAAFYEQYF. DNA of the CDR3: TGTGCCAGCAGAAAATCCCGGGCGCGACTAGCGGCATTCTACGAGCAGTACTTC.

This clone turned up a few times. This chain links TRBV28 with TRBJ1-5, with a tentative D call TRBD1 (5 bases). This CDR3 spans 12 amino acids. CDR1 and CDR2 (germline): MDHEN, SYDVKM. V shed 4 bases and J shed 6 bases, with 7 bases lying between them. CDR3 sequence reads: CASSSGSQPQHF. In DNA form, the CDR3 reads TGTGCCAGCAGTTCAGGGTCTCAGCCCCAGCATTTT. The full variable domain, completed using reference TRBV28 and TRBJ1-5, is DVKVTQSSRYLVKRTGEKVFLECVQDMDHENMFWYRQDPGLGLRLIYFSYDVKMKEKGDIPEGYSVSREKKERFSLILESASTNQTSMYLCASSSGSQPQHFGDGTRLSIL.

This rearrangement joins TRBV7-9 to TRBJ1-2, with D possibly being TRBD1 (6 bases). CDR3 length equals 15 residues. V lost 0 bases and J lost 4, with 12 bases in between. Germline V lookup: CDR1 SEHNR, CDR2 FQNEAQ (reference sequence). Here the CDR3 reads CASSLADRRTYGYTF. The DNA for the CDR3 is TGTGCCAGCAGCTTAGCAGACAGGAGGACCTATGGCTACACCTTC.

The chain has TRBV6-5 and TRBJ2-3, with a tentative D call TRBD1 (7 bases). The CDR3 sequence is 14 residues long. Looked up from germline, CDR1 is MNHEY and CDR2 is SVGAGI. V lost 6 bases and J 4 bases, leaving 14 bases between the germline ends. CDR3 sequence reads: CASSPTGEADTQYF. The CDR3 nucleotides read TGTGCCAGCAGCCCTACAGGGGAGGCAGATACGCAGTATTTT.

As concerns this clone: Other DNA variants within this sample encode the same CDR3. V is TRBV30 and J is TRBJ1-2; 7 bases agree with TRBD1. The CDR3 is 13 residues long. The germline CDR1 and CDR2 sequences are GTSNPN and SVGIG (reference sequence). Losses at the gene ends were 0 bases for V and 5 bases for J; bases not matched to a gene: 3. CDR3 nucleotides: TGTGCCTGGAGTGTAGGGGGCTCGTATGGCTACACCTTC. Amino acids: CAWSVGGSYGYTF.

This clone was detected once. The chain is built from TRBV9 and TRBJ1-1, with a possible D match to TRBD1 (5 bases). Germline values: CDR1 SGDLS, CDR2 YYNGEE. CDR3 length equals 12 residues. Deletions cut 3 bases from V and 8 bases from J, with 11 bases between. The CDR3 nucleotides are TGTGCCAGCAGCGGCCAGGGCCAGGAAGCTTTCTTT. Translation: CASSGQGQEAFF.